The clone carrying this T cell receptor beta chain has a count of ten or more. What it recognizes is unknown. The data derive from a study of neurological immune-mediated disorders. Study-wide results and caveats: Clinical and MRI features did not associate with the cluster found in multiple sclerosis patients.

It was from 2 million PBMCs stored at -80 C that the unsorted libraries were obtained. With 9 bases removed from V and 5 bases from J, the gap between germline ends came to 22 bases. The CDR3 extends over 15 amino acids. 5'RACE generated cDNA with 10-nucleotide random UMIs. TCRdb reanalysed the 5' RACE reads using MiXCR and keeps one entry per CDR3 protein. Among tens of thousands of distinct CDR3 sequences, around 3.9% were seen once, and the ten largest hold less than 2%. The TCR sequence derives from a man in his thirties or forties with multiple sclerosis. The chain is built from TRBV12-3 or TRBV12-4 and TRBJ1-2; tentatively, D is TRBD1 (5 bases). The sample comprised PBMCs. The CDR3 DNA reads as TGTGCCAGTGCGAAGACTCCAGGGAATCCTTATGGCTACACCTTC. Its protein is CASAKTPGNPYGYTF.